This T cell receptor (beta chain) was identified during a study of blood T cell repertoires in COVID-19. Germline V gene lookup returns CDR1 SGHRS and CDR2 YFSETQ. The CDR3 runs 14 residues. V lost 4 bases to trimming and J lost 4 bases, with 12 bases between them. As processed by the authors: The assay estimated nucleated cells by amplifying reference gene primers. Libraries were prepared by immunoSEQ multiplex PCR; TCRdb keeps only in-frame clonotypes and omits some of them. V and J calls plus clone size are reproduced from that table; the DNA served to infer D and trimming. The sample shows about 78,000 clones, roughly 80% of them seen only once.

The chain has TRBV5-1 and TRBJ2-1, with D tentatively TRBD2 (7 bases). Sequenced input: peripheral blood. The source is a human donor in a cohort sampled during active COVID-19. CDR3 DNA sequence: TGCGCCAGCAGCCTCGGGGGGCCGTACAATGAGCAGTTCTTC. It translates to CASSLGGPYNEQFF.